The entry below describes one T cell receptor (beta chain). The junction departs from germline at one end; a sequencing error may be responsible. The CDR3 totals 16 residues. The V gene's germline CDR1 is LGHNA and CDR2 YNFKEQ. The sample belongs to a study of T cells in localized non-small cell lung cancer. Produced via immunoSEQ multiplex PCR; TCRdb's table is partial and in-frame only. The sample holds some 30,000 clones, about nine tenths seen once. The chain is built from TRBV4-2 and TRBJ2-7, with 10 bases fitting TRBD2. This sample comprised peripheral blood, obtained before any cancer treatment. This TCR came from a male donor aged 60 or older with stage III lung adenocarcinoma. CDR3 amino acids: CASSKDTSGIPYEQYF. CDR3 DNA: TGTGCCAGCAGCAAAGACACTAGCGGGATCCCCTACGAGCAGTACTTC.